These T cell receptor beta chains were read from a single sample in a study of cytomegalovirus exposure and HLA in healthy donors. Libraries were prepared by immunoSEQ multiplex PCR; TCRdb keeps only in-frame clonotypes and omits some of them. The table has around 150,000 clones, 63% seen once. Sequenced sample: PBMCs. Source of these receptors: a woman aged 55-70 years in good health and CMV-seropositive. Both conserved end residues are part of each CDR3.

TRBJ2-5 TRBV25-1 CASSARPGLGIGETQYF
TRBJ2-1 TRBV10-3 CAITAGEDEQFF
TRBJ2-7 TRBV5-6 CASSWSTVGQGIYEQYF
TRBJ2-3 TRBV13 CASSLSGGSTDTQYF
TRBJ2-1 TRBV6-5 CASSPMVQIANEQFF
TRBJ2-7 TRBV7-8 CASSLLNNYGEQYF
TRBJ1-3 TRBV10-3 CAISDPGQGNTIYF
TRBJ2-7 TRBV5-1 CASSLGGVAYEQYF
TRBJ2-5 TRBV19 CASSKTGTAQETQYF
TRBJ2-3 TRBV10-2 CASTLTGASTDTQYF
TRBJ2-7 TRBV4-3 CASSQERLAGPYEQYF
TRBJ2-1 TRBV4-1 CASSRSQPGTSGRDEQFF
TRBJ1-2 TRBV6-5 CASSLGGSYGYTF
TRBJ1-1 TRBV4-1 CASSQEIRQDAAFF
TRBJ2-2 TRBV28 CASSFSVLKDRGLLANTGELFF
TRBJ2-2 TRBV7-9 CASSRRLGGTGELFF
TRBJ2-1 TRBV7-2 CASSLEVQGASFF
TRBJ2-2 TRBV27 CASSFYQSNTGELFF
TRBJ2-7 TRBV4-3 CASSQGVRTSGTYEQYF
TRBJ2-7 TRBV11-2 CASSMGQIYEQYF
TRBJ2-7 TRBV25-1 CASSEKAWEQYF
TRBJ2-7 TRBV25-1 CASSPDIGQYF
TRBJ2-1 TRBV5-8 CASSFEGWLAERRNEQFF
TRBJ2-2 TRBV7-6 CASSLEGAGGELFF
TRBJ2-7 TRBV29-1 CSVARPQGAIGEQYF
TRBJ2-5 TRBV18 CASSPSQRLVQETQYF
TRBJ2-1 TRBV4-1 CASSPGLARSYNEQFF
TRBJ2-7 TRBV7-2 CASSLTGGVYEQYF
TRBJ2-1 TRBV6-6 CASSFDRAANEQFF
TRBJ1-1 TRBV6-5 CASSRQNMNTEAFF
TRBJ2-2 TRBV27 CASSFGTGGTGELFF
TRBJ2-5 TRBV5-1 CASSLGLAGGQEETQYF
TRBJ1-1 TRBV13 CATGLGRNTEAFF
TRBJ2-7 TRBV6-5 CASSLGTGDLYEQYF
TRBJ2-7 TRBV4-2 CASSQDFSGRTHEQYF
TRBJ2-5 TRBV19 CASSGLAGFGETQYF
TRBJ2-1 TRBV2 CASSRTGLNEQFF
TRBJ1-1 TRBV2 CASRQGKTEAFF
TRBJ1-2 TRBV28 CASSPLTTDSYGYTF
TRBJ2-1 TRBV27 CASARGSYNEQFF
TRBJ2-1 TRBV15 CATSRGGSSYNEQFF
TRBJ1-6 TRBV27 CASSPRQGWSPLHF
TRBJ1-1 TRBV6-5 CASSLTQGVQTEAFF
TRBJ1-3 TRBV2 CASSMDRGNTIYF
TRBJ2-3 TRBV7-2 CASSPGTSQADTQYF
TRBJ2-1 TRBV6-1 CASSYRASSYNEQFF
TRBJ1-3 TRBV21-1 CASSYRGVSGNTIYF
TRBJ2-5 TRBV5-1 CASSLAPGTPQETQYF
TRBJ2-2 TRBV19 CASGGPREPASGELFF